This T cell receptor (beta chain) was sequenced in a study of T cell clonality in common variable immunodeficiency. Germline assignment: CDR1 SGHTA and CDR2 FQGNSA. V lost 5 bases, J lost 2 bases, and 9 bases lay in between. The CDR3 spans 14 residues. This clone appeared many times. The CDR3 is cut off 3 residues early in the read; its end comes from the germline J gene. Generated by immunoSEQ multiplex PCR, the TCRdb table keeps only in-frame clones and is missing some. Singletons are absent from the sample, which has some 80,000 clones. What was sequenced was peripheral blood mononuclear cells. The receptor's source is a person aged 18-70 years in good health. V and J are TRBV7-2 and TRBJ1-4; D gene ambiguous. The CDR3 DNA, read in part, is TGTGCCAGCAGCGCCTCCCGGACTAATGAAAAA. Protein sequence: CASSASRTNEK. The CDR3 in full is CASSASRTNEKLFF.